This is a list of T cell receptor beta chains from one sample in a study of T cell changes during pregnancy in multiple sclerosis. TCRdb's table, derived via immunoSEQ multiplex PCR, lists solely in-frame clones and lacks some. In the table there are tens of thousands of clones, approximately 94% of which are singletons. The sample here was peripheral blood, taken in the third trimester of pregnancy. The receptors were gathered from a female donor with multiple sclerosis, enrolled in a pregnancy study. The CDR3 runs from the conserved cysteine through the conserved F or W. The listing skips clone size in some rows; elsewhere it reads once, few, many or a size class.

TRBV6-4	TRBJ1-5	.	CASSVTANQPQHF
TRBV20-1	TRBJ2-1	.	CSAISGEQFF
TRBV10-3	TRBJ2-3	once	CAIRGTSRDTQYF
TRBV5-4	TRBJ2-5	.	CASSPHRLAGSGETQYF
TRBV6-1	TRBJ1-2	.	CASAAGVIGGYTF
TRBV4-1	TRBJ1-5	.	CASSPRGGGNQPQHF
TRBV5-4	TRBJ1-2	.	CASSLTLPGGYTF
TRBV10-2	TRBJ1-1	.	CASSRDTYTEAFF
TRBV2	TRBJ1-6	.	CASSDRQGINSPLHF
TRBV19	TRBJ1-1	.	CASRQGLSEAFF
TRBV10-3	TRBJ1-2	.	CAISQGDRGHYGYTF
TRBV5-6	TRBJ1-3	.	CASSSQVKSSGNTIYF
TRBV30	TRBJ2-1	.	CAWTSGGNEQFF
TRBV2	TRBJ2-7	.	CASNADTYEQYF
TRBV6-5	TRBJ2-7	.	CASSYEYSYEQYF
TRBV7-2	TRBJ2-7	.	CASRLGGGLSYEQYF
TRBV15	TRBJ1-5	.	CATSRRETGLFVNQPQHF
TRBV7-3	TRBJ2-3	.	CASSLSPPDTQYF
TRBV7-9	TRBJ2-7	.	CASSSLQGILYEQYF
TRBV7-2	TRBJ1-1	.	CASSVGQGSTEAFF
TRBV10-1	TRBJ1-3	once	CASSESRTGFPLTGNTIYF
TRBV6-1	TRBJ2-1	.	CASSEGGRSSYNEQFF
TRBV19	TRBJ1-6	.	CASSLQGGNSPLHF
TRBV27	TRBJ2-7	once	CASSSITGQGGYEQYF
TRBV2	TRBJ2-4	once	CASSVLQTGVIF
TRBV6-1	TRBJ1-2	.	CASSRDRLTYGYTF
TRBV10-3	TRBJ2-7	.	CATLSGLAGREQYF
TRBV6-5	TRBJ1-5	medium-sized	CASSYSRGMGNQPQHF
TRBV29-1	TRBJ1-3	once	CSYQGGSGNTIYF